The 16 T cell receptor beta chains below come from one sample, sequenced in a study of shared clonotypes between healthy human individuals. Profiling relied on immunoSEQ multiplex PCR, and the TCRdb table lists in-frame clones only, not all of them. The sample yields around 600,000 clones, more than 95% seen once. Material for sequencing was naive CD4+ T cells sorted from blood. Subset reported: CD45RA+ positively selected. Receptors were obtained from a woman aged 25 to 45 in good health.

This rearrangement joins TRBV5-8 to TRBJ2-7; D gene ambiguous. This CDR3 is 16 amino acids long. V shed 2 bases and J shed 3 bases, with 18 bases lying between them. CDR1 and CDR2 (germline): SGHTS, YDEGEE. The CDR3 loop reads CASSFFVKTPYYEQYF. The DNA of the CDR3 is TGTGCCAGCAGCTTTTTTGTAAAAACTCCTTACTACGAGCAGTACTTC. Together with reference TRBV5-8 and TRBJ2-7, the CDR3 gives the full variable domain: EAGVTQSPTHLIKTRGQQATLRCSPISGHTSVYWYQQALGLGLQFLLWYDEGEERNRGNFPPRFSGRQFPNYSSELNVNALELEDSALYLCASSFFVKTPYYEQYFGPGTRLTVT.

The J gene is TRBJ2-1, the V gene TRBV7-9; D gene unclear. Germline V gene sequence: CDR1 SEHNR, CDR2 FQNEAQ (reference sequence). This CDR3 contains 14 residues. V lost 1 base and J 5 bases, leaving 9 bases between the germline ends. As DNA, the CDR3 is TGTGCCAGCAGCTTAGGCCAGCCGCACAATGAGCAGTTCTTC. Residues: CASSLGQPHNEQFF.

The gene calls are TRBV5-4 and TRBJ1-2, with D hard to call. The germline gives CDR1 SGHNT, CDR2 YYREEE (reference sequence). CDR3 size: 15 residues. V was cut by 4 bases and J by 0 bases, with 13 bases left in between. CDR3 sequence (DNA): TGTGCCAGCAGCCCGAACCCGGGGACTAACTATGGCTACACCTTC. This sequence encodes CASSPNPGTNYGYTF.

The chain has TRBV5-6 and TRBJ2-5, with 9 bases matching TRBD2. The last part of the DNA fits TRBJ2-7 better; the J call may be wrong. This CDR3 is built from 15 residues. Germline V lookup: CDR1 SGHDT, CDR2 YYEEEE. The CDR3, as DNA: TGTGCCAGCAGCGGAAGGACTAGCGTGACCTACGAGCAGTACTTC. Protein sequence: CASSGRTSVTYEQYF.

This chain connects TRBV9 to TRBJ2-1, with 8 bases identical to TRBD1. V gave up 3 bases and J gave up 4 bases; unmatched junction bases: 9. The CDR3 spans 16 residues. Germline assignment: CDR1 SGDLS and CDR2 YYNGEE. CDR3 protein: CASSDRTGRYYNEQFF. The CDR3 region has the DNA TGTGCCAGCAGCGACAGGACAGGGAGATATTACAATGAGCAGTTCTTC.

The chain couples TRBV7-2 to TRBJ1-1, with 9 nucleotides matching TRBD1. Germline V gives CDR1 SGHTA, CDR2 FQGNSA. V lost 8 bases to trimming and J lost 3 bases; unmatched junction nucleotides: 1. CDR3 length equals 12 residues. Here the CDR3 reads CASRDRDTEAFF. DNA of the CDR3: TGTGCCAGCCGGGACAGGGACACTGAAGCTTTCTTT.

A note on this clone: Other nucleotide sequences from this sample produce the same CDR3. The chain combines TRBV11-2 with TRBJ2-7; D gene ambiguous. The CDR3 contains 11 residues. Trimming left V 4 bases short and J 4 bases short, with 5 bases between. The germline CDR1 and CDR2 sequences are SGHAT and FQNNGV. The CDR3 nucleotides are TGTGCCAGCAGCTCACATTACGAGCAGTACTTC. Translation: CASSSHYEQYF.

The chain combines TRBV7-4 with TRBJ1-5; D remains unclear. The V and J ends lost 4 bases and 3 bases respectively, with 13 bases between them. This CDR3 is 15 amino acids long. CDR1 and CDR2 (germline): SGHVT, SQSDAQ. The CDR3, as DNA: TGTGCCAGCAGCTCCCTAAAGATGGACAATCAGCCCCAGCATTTT. The encoded protein is CASSSLKMDNQPQHF.

The V call is TRBV10-3, the J call TRBJ2-5; 14 nucleotides match TRBD2. The DNA end is a closer match to TRBJ2-7, so the J assignment may be wrong. In germline, CDR1 is ENHRY, CDR2 SYGVKD. The length of the CDR3 is 19 residues. The CDR3 sequence is CAISRGRGLAGVGSYEQYF. The CDR3 DNA is TGTGCCATCAGTAGAGGGCGGGGACTAGCGGGAGTCGGGTCCTACGAGCAGTACTTC.

This chain links TRBV5-1 with TRBJ2-2; no clear D. Per germline, CDR1 SGHRS and CDR2 YFSETQ. The V gene lost 4 bases and the J gene lost 4 bases, with 11 bases spanning the gap. CDR3 length: 14 amino acids. CDR3 coding DNA: TGCGCCAGCAGCCAAGGATGGGCCACCGGGGAGCTGTTTTTT. Encoded protein: CASSQGWATGELFF.

This chain connects TRBV11-3 to TRBJ2-2; 7 bases line up with TRBD1. J gave up 3 bases and V 4 bases, and 8 bases lay outside the gene matches. The germline CDR1 and CDR2 sequences are SGHNT and YENEEA. This CDR3 is 16 amino acids long. CDR3 DNA: TGTGCCAGCAGCTATCGGACAGGCGCCCACACCGGGGAGCTGTTTTTT. Translated, it gives CASSYRTGAHTGELFF.

The chain carries TRBV11-2 and TRBJ1-2, with a possible D match to TRBD1 (5 bases). V lost 3 bases and J 2 bases, leaving 10 bases between the germline ends. This CDR3 contains 14 residues. Germline CDR1 SGHAT, CDR2 FQNNGV. CDR3 amino acids: CASSFQGWNYGYTF. The CDR3 DNA follows: TGTGCCAGCAGCTTCCAGGGTTGGAACTATGGCTACACCTTC.

The chain has TRBV11-2 and TRBJ2-5; 15 bases align to TRBD2. CDR3 length: 18 residues. Germline V gene sequence: CDR1 SGHAT, CDR2 FQNNGV. The V gene end was trimmed by 1 base and the J gene end by 3 bases; junction bases not matched to a gene: 6. CDR3 nucleotide sequence: TGTGCCAGCAGCTTAGGGGGACTAGCGGGAGGAGGGAAAGAGACCCAGTACTTC. Residues: CASSLGGLAGGGKETQYF.

The J gene is TRBJ2-7, the V gene TRBV5-1, with 11 bases that match TRBD2. V trimming: 0 bases; J trimming: 5 bases; junction bases outside the gene matches: 10. Germline V gene sequence: CDR1 SGHRS, CDR2 YFSETQ. The CDR3 runs 17 residues. In nucleotides, the CDR3 is TGCGCCAGCAGCTTGGGACCGCGGGGACTAGCGGACGACGAGCAGTACTTC. It yields the protein CASSLGPRGLADDEQYF.

This rearrangement joins TRBV29-1 to TRBJ2-7, with D perhaps TRBD2 (7 bases). V lost 3 bases, J lost 7 bases, and 13 bases lay in between. The V gene's germline CDR1 is SQVTM and CDR2 ANQGSEA. This CDR3 has 12 amino acids. CDR3 residues: CSVERGGTEQYF. In DNA, the CDR3 is TGCAGCGTTGAGAGGGGGGGTACGGAGCAGTACTTC.

The rearrangement joins TRBV5-1 to TRBJ2-2; tentatively, D is TRBD2 (6 bases). Germline V gene lookup returns CDR1 SGHRS and CDR2 YFSETQ. V was shortened by 4 bases and J by 3 bases, with 16 bases between the two germline ends. The CDR3 sequence is 16 residues long. CDR3 coding DNA: TGCGCCAGCAGCCCCCTGGAGGGAGCGGACACCGGGGAGCTGTTTTTT. Translated: CASSPLEGADTGELFF.